Below, one TCR beta chain is given with its context. This clonotype was detected only a few times. Which antigen it targets is not known. No qualities accompany the bases; no much larger clone lies one base away. CDR1 PRHDT and CDR2 FYEKMQ were looked up in the germline V gene (reference sequence). The CDR3 sequence holds 13 residues, the cysteine and phenylalanine included. The only DNA kept is the CDR3, 39 bases in frame from the first base. Deletion took 1 base off V and 10 bases off J, with a span of 13 bases between the germline ends. This entry comes from a study of blood T cells in healthy people across ages (dated by TCRdb to between 2015 and 2016). Looking at the study overall: Template switching captured roughly one uniquely barcoded TCR beta cDNA molecule per two T cells in model experiments. The study measured age-related changes in TCR beta repertoire diversity using deep sequencing normalized with unique cDNA molecular identifiers. Donors were grouped into four age groups: young (average approximately 16 years), middle-aged (39), aged (about 60) and long-lived (82). Two additional independent replicas of 1 million unique cDNA reads from the same blood draw were analyzed for two donors (one aged 18 to 30 and one aged 80 or older). Overall results and qualifications from the work: Observed TCR beta diversity correlated strongly with the percentage of naive T cells measured by flow cytometry. As age increased, observed TCR beta diversity per million T cells dropped in a roughly linear way, and a significant reduction was already evident by age about 36. Estimates of total diversity based on one million sequenced T cells were regarded as lower bounds and as underestimates. Compared with the aged group, more naive CD4+ T cells, fewer expanded clones and increased TCR diversity were shown by the long-lived group, suggesting age selection. Because the CMV infection status of the donors was unknown, age-related changes in expanded clonotypes may potentially have been confounded. Since profiling was done on bulk unsorted PBMCs, naive and antigen-experienced compartments could not be conclusively compared.

The library was built by means of 5' RACE. The sample was run on an Illumina HiSeq 2500. A second 7 to 11 cycle PCR used a sample-barcoded 5' primer and a J-beta primer mix. A unique molecular identifier was introduced onto each TCR beta cDNA molecule by a template-switch 5' adaptor carrying 12 random nucleotides. At least 2.5 million CDR3-containing paired-end reads were obtained from each sample. The Mint cDNA synthesis kit, primed by a TRBC-specific oligonucleotide, was used to synthesize first-strand cDNA from all RNA. Following uracil-DNA glycosylase treatment, all cDNA underwent a first 18-cycle PCR with the universal primers M1SS and BC2_uni_R. The study's processing was this. Normalization of each sample was performed by random selection of 1 million high-quality reads, each carrying a distinct molecular identifier. Instead of being binned into consensus sequences, reads with shared molecular identifiers were discarded. MiTCR, run with a Q25 quality threshold and the strictest error-elimination algorithm, handled CDR3 identification, clonotype clustering and error correction. A nonparametric unseen species model with Euler transformation was used to estimate a lower bound on total TCR beta diversity. The raw public data were reprocessed by TCRdb itself: fastp quality trimming at Q25, MiXCR clonotype calling, in-frame beta chains only. When rows share a CDR3 protein, they turn into one entry using the most common DNA and genes. The V and J calls reflect TCRdb's pipeline rather than the authors' work. Recorded for this sample are fewer than 800,000 distinct CDR3 sequences; 20% to 25% of them occurred a single time. In total, the top ten clones hold 9.4% of the sample.

The donors were roughly 40 Caucasian individuals from Russia, aged 6 to 90 years, who were systemically healthy. Roughly 9 milliliters of peripheral blood were drawn from each donor into EDTA-treated Vacutainer tubes. Ficoll-Paque density-gradient centrifugation was used to isolate PBMCs, with at least 6.5 million per sample. Total RNA, at least 6 micrograms per sample, was extracted from PBMCs with Trizol reagent. The percentages of naive CD45RAhigh/CD27high T cells were determined by flow cytometry on a PBMC aliquot from every donor. This sample also belongs to another study, concerning T cells of mothers and their children. The second study's authors report: The donors were nine systemically healthy Caucasian individuals, made up of three mothers and their six children. cDNA synthesis consumed the entire amount of extracted RNA, loaded at roughly 1.5 ug RNA in each 15 ul reaction. Sample barcodes and 2-4 random nucleotides were added via the M1S primer in the second PCR. More than 8.5 million TCR beta CDR3 reads were obtained from each mother, and some 3 million reads were obtained from each child. Thymic selection shapes the output of TCR recombination in a similar way in related and unrelated pairs, and inherited differences have a minor effect. Related mother-child pairs always showed normalized repertoire overlap that was slightly higher than in unrelated mother-child pairs, though the difference was never significant. Persistent microchimeric T cell clones were not detected, at a sensitivity of 85 to 100 clones per million clonotypes. The study used deep NGS to compare TCR beta repertoires of mothers and children, seeking features distinguishing related mother-child pairs from unrelated individuals. Mothers averaged roughly 40 +/- 4 years of age and children averaged about 10 +/- 4 years. After adapter ligation was performed with NEBNext reagents, the libraries were sequenced on an Illumina HiSeq 2000 with 100+100 nt paired-end reads. To prevent cross-contamination, the mother and child libraries were prepared a month apart and were sequenced in separate runs. For each donor, between about 500,000 and 2,100,000 distinct TCR beta clonotypes were identified. Naive TCR beta clonotypes were estimated from low-frequency clonotypes matched to each donor's FACS-determined naive share, without sorting.

Sequencing input: blood. The chain links TRBV13 with TRBJ1-2; the D gene is perhaps TRBD1, on 5 matching bases. This TCR derives from a boy aged 5-17 years in good health. The nucleotides are TGTGCCAGCAGCTTAGTCGGGACCCAAAACTACACCTTC. This encodes CASSLVGTQNYTF.